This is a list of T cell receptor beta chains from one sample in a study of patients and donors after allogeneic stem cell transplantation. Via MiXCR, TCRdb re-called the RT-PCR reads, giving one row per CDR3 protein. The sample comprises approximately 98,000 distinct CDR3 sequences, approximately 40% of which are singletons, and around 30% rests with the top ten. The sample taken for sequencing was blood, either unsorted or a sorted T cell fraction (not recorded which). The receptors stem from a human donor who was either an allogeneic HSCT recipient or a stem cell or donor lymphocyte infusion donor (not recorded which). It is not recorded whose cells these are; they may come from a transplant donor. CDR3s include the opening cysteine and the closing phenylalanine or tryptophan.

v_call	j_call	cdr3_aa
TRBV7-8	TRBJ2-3	CASSPTLGLAGDGSTDTQYF
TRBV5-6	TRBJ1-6	CASSLRGRGPLHF
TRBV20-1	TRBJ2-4	CSATRGRLDIQYF
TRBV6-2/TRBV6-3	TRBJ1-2	CASSYSTGAGYGYTF
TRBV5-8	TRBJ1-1	CASSLSRGRGMNTEAFF
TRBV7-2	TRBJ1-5	CASSLEQLGNQPQHF
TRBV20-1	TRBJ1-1	CSAGTTWEAFF
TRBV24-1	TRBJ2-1	CATSVREGSNEQFF
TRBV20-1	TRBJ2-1	CSPSPRDRGPNEQFF
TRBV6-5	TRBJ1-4	CASSYSRDRATNEKLFF
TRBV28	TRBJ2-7	CASSFPQFGEQYF
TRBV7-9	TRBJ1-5	CASSPGQGSNQPQHF
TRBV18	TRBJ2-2	CASSPMGPPNTGELFF
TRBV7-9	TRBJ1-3	CASSYQTDRRNTIYF
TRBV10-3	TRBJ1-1	CAIKSILGEDTEAFF
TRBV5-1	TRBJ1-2	CASSPRRDGYTF
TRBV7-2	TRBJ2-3	CASRPSWAGERTQYF
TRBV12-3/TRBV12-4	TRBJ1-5	CASSPRGVGISNQPQHF
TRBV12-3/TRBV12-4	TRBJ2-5	CASSFNPAIGETQYF
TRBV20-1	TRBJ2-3	CSASARERGTDTQYF
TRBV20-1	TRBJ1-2	CSASSPNLDYGYTF
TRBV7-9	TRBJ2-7	CASSSPRSANYEQYF
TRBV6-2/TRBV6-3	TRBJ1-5	CASSYVGANQPQHF
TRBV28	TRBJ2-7	CASSPGSAYYEQYF
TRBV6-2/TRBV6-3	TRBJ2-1	CASSPDERTYNEQFF
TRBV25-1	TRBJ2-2	CASSEYGLAKSTGELFF
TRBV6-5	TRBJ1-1	CASSSDPQRAFF
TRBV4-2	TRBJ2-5	CASSQERLAGGQETQYF
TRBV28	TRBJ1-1	CASRGGTANTEAFF
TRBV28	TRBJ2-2	CASRGTSGRVRELFF
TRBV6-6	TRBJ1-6	CASTPRSSYNSPLHF
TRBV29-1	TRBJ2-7	CSVYADASYEQYF
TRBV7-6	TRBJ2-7	CASSFGTGPTYEQYF
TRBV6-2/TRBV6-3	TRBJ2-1	CASSYSGTQKFDEQFF
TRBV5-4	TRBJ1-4	CASSLGGVREKLFF
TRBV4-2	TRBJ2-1	CASSQGGSGDEQFF
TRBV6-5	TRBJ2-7	CASRMGQGSYEQYF
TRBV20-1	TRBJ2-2	CSARDVGGGTGELFF
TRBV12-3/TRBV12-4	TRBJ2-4	CASSPPGLAGVNIQYF
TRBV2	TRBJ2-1	CASSPPPDNEQFF
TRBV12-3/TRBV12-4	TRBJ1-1	CASTRYRSTEAFF
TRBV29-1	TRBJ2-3	CSVGTSGTDTQYF
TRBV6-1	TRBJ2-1	CASGASHFSSYNEQFF
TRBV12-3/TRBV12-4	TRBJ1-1	CASGSSYTEAFF
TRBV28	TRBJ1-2	CASRRWGEEGNYGYTF
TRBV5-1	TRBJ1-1	CASSGRNTEAFF
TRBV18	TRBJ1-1	CASSLTGGAEAFF
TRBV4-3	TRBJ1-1	CASSPGPAREAFF
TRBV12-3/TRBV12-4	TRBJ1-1	CASSTRQRNTEAFF
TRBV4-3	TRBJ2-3	CASSPGTVKRERSDTQYF